The table lists the clone carrying this T cell receptor beta chain with many counts. These data belong to a study of early T cells in non-severe SARS-CoV-2 infection. About the research overall: The chains were unpaired, and the sequenced material was bulk RNA from unsorted whole blood.

As part of library construction, unique molecular identifiers were attached to individual cDNA molecules. TCRdb analysed the 5' RACE reads with MiXCR anew, one entry per CDR3 protein. Among 20,000 to 25,000 distinct CDR3 sequences listed, under 4.5% were seen once. The V end was cut by 0 bases, the J end by 1 base, with 16 bases between. The germline V gene encodes CDR1 SGHRS and CDR2 YFSETQ. The CDR3 totals 17 residues. Specimen: whole blood. The TCR was taken from an adult who was a healthcare worker with PCR-confirmed SARS-CoV-2 infection or an uninfected control (not recorded which). The rearrangement links TRBV5-1 to TRBJ1-1; TRBD1 is a possible D gene (6 bases). The CDR3 DNA reads TGCGCCAGCAGCTTGGCAATCCACGGGGGCCCGAACACTGAAGCTTTCTTT. This gives the protein CASSLAIHGGPNTEAFF.